The present TCR beta chain was sequenced within a study of T cell responses to AZD1222 COVID-19 vaccine. About the study: Analysis merged second doses at about 4 or about 12 weeks. Study-level points and caveats: Most donors were white British, females outnumbered males, and clonal diversity was possibly underestimated. Vaccine-associated CD4 TCRs spanned spike, dominant at 160-218 and 743-854.

Concerning this clone: Its target is not known.

CDR1 LNHNV and CDR2 YYDKDF come from the germline V gene (reference sequence). The V end was cut by 0 bases, the J end by 4 bases, with 4 bases between. The CDR3 totals 13 residues. Measured with immunoSEQ multiplex PCR; TCRdb has only the in-frame clones, and not every one. The table includes 120,000 to 150,000 clones, 88% detected once. V usage is TRBV15 and J usage is TRBJ2-1; the D is unclear. Here the sequenced sample was peripheral blood, taken on day 0 of AZD1222 vaccination. The TCR originated in an adult in good health. The CDR3 nucleotides are TGTGCCACCAGCAGAGATATTTACAATGAGCAGTTCTTC. Amino acid sequence: CATSRDIYNEQFF. The full variable domain, in which reference TRBV15 and TRBJ2-1 provide the parts outside the CDR3, is DAMVIQNPRYQVTQFGKPVTLSCSQTLNHNVMYWYQQKSSQAPKLLFHYYDKDFNNEADTPDNFQSRRPNTSFCFLDIRSPGLGDTAMYLCATSRDIYNEQFFGPGTRLTVL.